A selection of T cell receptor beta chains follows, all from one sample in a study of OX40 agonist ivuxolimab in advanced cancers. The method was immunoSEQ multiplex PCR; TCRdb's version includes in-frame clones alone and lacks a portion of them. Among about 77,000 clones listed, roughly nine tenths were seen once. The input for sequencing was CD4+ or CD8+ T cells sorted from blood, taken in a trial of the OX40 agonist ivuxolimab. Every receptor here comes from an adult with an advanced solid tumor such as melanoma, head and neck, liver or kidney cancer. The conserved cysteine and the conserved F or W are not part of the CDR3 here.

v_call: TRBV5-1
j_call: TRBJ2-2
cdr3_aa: ASSWRLAGDTGELF

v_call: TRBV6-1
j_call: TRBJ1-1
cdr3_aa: ASSQTRTGGVAF

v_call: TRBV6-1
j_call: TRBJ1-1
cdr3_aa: ASSEADSRTEAF

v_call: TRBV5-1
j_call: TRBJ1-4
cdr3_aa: ASSLGVNEKLF

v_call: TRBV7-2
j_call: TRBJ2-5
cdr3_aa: ASSLQTSGSWTETQY

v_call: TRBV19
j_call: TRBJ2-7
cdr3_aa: ASSGHNEQY

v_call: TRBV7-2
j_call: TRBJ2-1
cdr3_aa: ASSLAAGTGRNEQF

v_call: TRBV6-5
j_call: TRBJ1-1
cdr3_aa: ASRQSVNTEAF

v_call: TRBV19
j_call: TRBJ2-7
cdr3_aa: ASSPSGGLDEQY

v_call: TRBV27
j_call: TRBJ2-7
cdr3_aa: ASSLVQSSYEQY

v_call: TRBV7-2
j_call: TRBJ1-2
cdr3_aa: ASSRGGIYGYT

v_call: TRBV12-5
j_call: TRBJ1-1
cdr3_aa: ASGTRTGRGINTEAF

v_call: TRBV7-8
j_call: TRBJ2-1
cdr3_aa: ASSLQLAGVSEQF

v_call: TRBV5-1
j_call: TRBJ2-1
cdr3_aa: ASSLGDPQYNEQF

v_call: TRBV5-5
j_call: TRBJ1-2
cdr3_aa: ASSSTDYGYT

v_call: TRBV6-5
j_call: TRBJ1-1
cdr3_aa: ASSPPGVQAF

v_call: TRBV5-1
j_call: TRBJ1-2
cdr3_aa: ASSFLGQDGYT

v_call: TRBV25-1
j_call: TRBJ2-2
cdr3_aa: ASSALPGTGFGTGELF

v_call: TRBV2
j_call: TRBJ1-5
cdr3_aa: ASSPGTGQVQPQH

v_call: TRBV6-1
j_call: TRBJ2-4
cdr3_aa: ASSEQASFLQY

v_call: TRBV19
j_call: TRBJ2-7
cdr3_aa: ASTPTGLPLYEQY

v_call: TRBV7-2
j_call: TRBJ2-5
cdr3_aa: ASSYQTGSRETQY

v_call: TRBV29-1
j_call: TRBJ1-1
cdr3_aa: SVGALGTEAF

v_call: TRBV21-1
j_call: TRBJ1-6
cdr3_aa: ASSLMERLLIYPSDNSPLH

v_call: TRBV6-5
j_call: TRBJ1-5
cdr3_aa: ASSTRKNQPQH